Following are 22 T cell receptor beta chains from one sample sequenced in a study of STAT5B mutations in CD4+ large granular lymphocyte leukemia. The method was immunoSEQ multiplex PCR; TCRdb's version includes in-frame clones alone and lacks a portion of them. The sample includes 40,000 to 45,000 clones, around 85% of them seen just once. Specimen: CD4+ T cells from blood buffy coats. All receptors come from a human donor in good health.

The rearrangement uses TRBV6-1 and TRBJ2-2, with D perhaps assigned TRBD1 or TRBD2 (6 bases each). Germline assignment: CDR1 MNHNS and CDR2 SASEGT. The CDR3 has 15 residues. V was trimmed by 5 bases and J by 3 bases, leaving 13 bases between them. As DNA, the CDR3 is TGTGCCAGCAGTCCCTTGGGGGGCCACACCGGGGAGCTGTTTTTT. Translated, it gives CASSPLGGHTGELFF.

The chain carries TRBV5-4 and TRBJ1-1; no firm D call. The CDR3 runs 15 residues. V was trimmed by 0 bases and J by 1 base, leaving 10 bases between them. Germline CDR1 SGHNT, CDR2 YYREEE (reference sequence). CDR3 DNA: TGTGCCAGCAGCTTGGTCGGGATACCGAACACTGAAGCTTTCTTT. Residues: CASSLVGIPNTEAFF.

The genes are TRBV29-1 and TRBJ1-5; D might be TRBD1 (5 bases). Germline CDR1 is SQVTM and CDR2 is ANQGSEA. The V and J ends lost 3 bases and 2 bases respectively, with 14 bases between them. This CDR3 has 15 residues. The CDR3 spells CSVELGVTGNQPQHF. In nucleotides, the CDR3 is TGCAGCGTTGAGCTAGGGGTTACGGGCAATCAGCCCCAGCATTTT.

This clone was observed a single time. The V gene is TRBV28, the J gene TRBJ2-2; D gene ambiguous. V dropped 6 bases and J dropped 2 bases, with 7 bases sitting between them. Germline CDR1 reads MDHEN; CDR2 reads SYDVKM. The CDR3 covers 13 residues. This CDR3 reads CASRPANTGELFF. In nucleotides, the CDR3 is TGTGCCAGCAGGCCGGCCAACACCGGGGAGCTGTTTTTT.

This clone came up once. The rearrangement uses TRBV2 and TRBJ1-1; D not resolved. From germline, CDR1 is SNHLY and CDR2 FYNNEI. The CDR3 runs 13 residues. Trimming removed 2 bases at V and 2 bases at J, with 6 bases between. The CDR3 protein is CASSEWDNTEAFF. CDR3 bases: TGTGCCAGCAGTGAATGGGATAACACTGAAGCTTTCTTT.

V is TRBV11-2 and J is TRBJ1-2, with 10 bases fitting TRBD1. V was clipped by 5 bases and J by 6 bases; unmatched bases: 3. The CDR3 is 13 amino acids. The germline V gene encodes CDR1 SGHAT and CDR2 FQNNGV. CDR3 in amino acids: CASSPGTGDGYTF. The CDR3 region has the DNA TGTGCCAGCAGCCCAGGGACAGGGGATGGCTACACCTTC.

The V gene is TRBV7-3, the J gene TRBJ1-2; maybe TRBD1 (5 bases). The ends were cut back, 5 bases at V and 0 bases at J, with 19 bases in the middle. This CDR3 has 17 amino acids. Germline V gene lookup returns CDR1 SGHTA and CDR2 FQGTGA. CDR3 DNA: TGTGCCAGCAGCCAGGGTGGGGCCGCTGGGGCTAACTATGGCTACACCTTC. Its translation: CASSQGGAAGANYGYTF.

This clone was recorded a few times. The chain links TRBV4-2 to TRBJ2-7; unclear D gene. V was shortened by 0 bases and J by 7 bases, with 10 bases between the two germline ends. This CDR3 has 13 residues. Germline-derived CDR1 and CDR2 are LGHNA and YNFKEQ. CDR3 in DNA: TGTGCCAGCAGCCAAGAATGGTTGCGTGAGCAGTACTTC. Translation: CASSQEWLREQYF.

The chain combines TRBV19 with TRBJ1-1; D remains unclear. Germline assignment: CDR1 LNHDA and CDR2 SQIVND (reference sequence). The V end lost 5 bases, the J end lost 1 base, and 11 bases lay between the germline ends. The CDR3 length is 14 residues. CDR3 sequence reads: CASSFSAGNTEAFF. In nucleotides, the CDR3 is TGTGCCAGTAGTTTCAGTGCGGGGAACACTGAAGCTTTCTTT.

This rearrangement joins TRBV6-5 to TRBJ2-3; D gene uncertain. There are 11 residues in the CDR3. The ends were cut back, 6 bases at V and 2 bases at J, with 3 bases in the middle. Germline CDR1 MNHEY, CDR2 SVGAGI. CDR3 loop: CASSDTDTQYF. As DNA, the CDR3 is TGTGCCAGCAGCGACACAGATACGCAGTATTTT.

This chain joins TRBV4-1 and TRBJ2-7, with D perhaps matching TRBD1 or TRBD2 (6 bases each). CDR3 length: 14 amino acids. In germline, CDR1 is MGHRA, CDR2 YSYEKL. Trimming cost V 2 bases and J 4 bases, with 12 bases left between them. CDR3 nucleotides: TGCGCCAGCAGCCAACGCGGGACATCATACGAGCAGTACTTC. Protein: CASSQRGTSYEQYF.

V gene TRBV7-8 combines with J gene TRBJ1-3, with D perhaps TRBD1 (5 bases). With 5 bases removed from V and 0 bases from J, the gap between germline ends came to 11 bases. This CDR3 region has 15 residues. Germline lookup yields CDR1 SGHVS and CDR2 FQNEAQ. The CDR3 region has the DNA TGTGCCAGCAGCCGAGGGGCCCTCTCTGGAAACACCATATATTTT. Amino acids: CASSRGALSGNTIYF.

The V and J genes are TRBV27 and TRBJ2-4; the match to TRBD2 covers 10 bases. Germline V lookup: CDR1 MNHEY, CDR2 SMNVEV (reference sequence). After removal of 5 bases from V and 5 bases from J, the junction contained 6 bases not matched to a gene. The CDR3 is made up of 15 amino acids. The CDR3 sequence is CASSPSGGAENIQYF. Here the CDR3 DNA reads TGTGCCAGCAGTCCGAGCGGGGGGGCTGAAAACATTCAGTACTTC.

The V gene is TRBV10-3, the J gene TRBJ2-5, with no clear D. Germline CDR1 and CDR2: ENHRY and SYGVKD. The CDR3 consists of 12 residues. V lost 3 bases and J 2 bases, leaving 4 bases between the germline ends. For the CDR3, the DNA is TGTGCCATCAGTGAACTACAAGAGACCCAGTACTTC. Translation: CAISELQETQYF.

The V and J genes are TRBV14 and TRBJ2-5; 7 nucleotides agree with TRBD2. Germline lookup yields CDR1 SGHDN and CDR2 FVKESK. This CDR3 has 14 residues. After removal of 5 bases from V and 1 base from J, the junction contained 4 bases not matched to a gene. The CDR3 nucleotides are TGTGCCAGCAGCAAGGGACTAACCCAAGAGACCCAGTACTTC. It translates to CASSKGLTQETQYF.

The V and J genes are TRBV10-3 and TRBJ2-1, with 9 nucleotides matching TRBD2. Germline assignment: CDR1 ENHRY and CDR2 SYGVKD. This CDR3 is 14 amino acids long. Germline trimming cut 8 bases from V and 8 bases from J; bases unmatched to any gene: 10. For the CDR3, the DNA is TGTGCCATCGAGGGTAGCGGGAGATCTGATGAGCAGTTCTTC. It encodes CAIEGSGRSDEQFF.

This clone was seen just once. The rearrangement uses TRBV9 and TRBJ2-3; 11 bases are shared with TRBD2. The CDR3 totals 16 residues. Trimming removed 0 bases from V and 7 bases from J; junction bases left unmatched: 7. Germline V lookup: CDR1 SGDLS, CDR2 YYNGEE. The CDR3 DNA follows: TGTGCCAGCAGCGTAGGAACTAGCGGGAGTCAAAATACGCAGTATTTT. It codes for CASSVGTSGSQNTQYF.

This chain uses TRBV18 with TRBJ2-7; D remains ambiguous. Germline V gene lookup returns CDR1 KGHSH and CDR2 LQKENI. The CDR3 loop spans 15 amino acids. Trimming removed 3 bases from V and 5 bases from J, with 17 bases in between. The CDR3 is CASSPIHPSGNEQYF. The CDR3 nucleotides read TGTGCCAGCTCACCCATACACCCGTCGGGCAACGAGCAGTACTTC.

The chain carries TRBV6-5 and TRBJ2-7; 7 bases are a match to TRBD2. Per germline, CDR1 MNHEY and CDR2 SVGAGI. The CDR3 spans 12 residues. Unmatched junction bases numbered 3, after V lost 6 bases and J lost 4 bases. The CDR3 nucleotides read TGTGCCAGCAGCAACGGGGGGTACGAGCAGTACTTC. Protein: CASSNGGYEQYF.

The genes are TRBV7-9 and TRBJ2-4, with 10 bases lining up with TRBD2. The length of the CDR3 is 19 residues. V gave up 5 bases and J gave up 0 bases; unmatched junction bases: 13. Germline V gene data show CDR1 as SEHNR and CDR2 as FQNEAQ (reference sequence). CDR3 loop: CASSRFVTSGTLAKNIQYF. CDR3 bases: TGTGCCAGCAGCCGATTTGTTACTAGCGGGACCCTAGCCAAAAACATTCAGTACTTC.

The gene calls are TRBV9 and TRBJ2-7; D perhaps matches TRBD2 (6 bases). The ends were cut back, 0 bases at V and 1 base at J, with 14 bases in the middle. Germline V lookup: CDR1 SGDLS, CDR2 YYNGEE. The CDR3 is 16 amino acids. The CDR3 sequence: CASSVALGGPSYEQYF. CDR3 coding DNA: TGTGCCAGCAGCGTAGCTTTGGGAGGTCCGTCCTACGAGCAGTACTTC.

The chain is built from TRBV7-2 and TRBJ1-2, with 9 bases identical to TRBD1. This CDR3 region has 15 residues. Germline assignment: CDR1 SGHTA and CDR2 FQGNSA. Trimming cost V 5 bases and J 3 bases; bases outside gene matches: 7. The CDR3 DNA follows: TGTGCCAGCAGCACTCAACAGGGGGCCCACTATGGCTACACCTTC. It codes for CASSTQQGAHYGYTF. The full variable domain, rest sourced from reference TRBV7-2 and TRBJ1-2, is GAGVSQSPSNKVTEKGKDVELRCDPISGHTALYWYRQSLGQGLEFLIYFQGNSAPDKSGLPSDRFSAERTGGSVSTLTIQRTQQEDSAVYLCASSTQQGAHYGYTFGSGTRLTVV.